A single sample gave rise to the 24 T cell receptor beta chains below, sequenced in a study of T cell changes during pregnancy in multiple sclerosis. Repertoires were generated with immunoSEQ multiplex PCR, while TCRdb's copy carries only in-frame clones and drops some. This table holds some 40,000 clones, 93% found once. The sequencing here drew on CD8+ T cells from peripheral blood mononuclear cells, taken in the third trimester of pregnancy. The receptors originated from a female donor with multiple sclerosis, enrolled in a pregnancy study.

The rearrangement links TRBV10-1 to TRBJ1-2; 7 nucleotides align to TRBD1. J lost 0 bases, V lost 6 bases, and 7 bases had no gene match. The CDR3 extends over 15 amino acids. Germline assignment: CDR1 WNHNN and CDR2 SYGVQD (reference sequence). The CDR3 here is CASRPGQHSNYGYTF. The CDR3 region has the DNA TGCGCCAGCAGACCGGGACAGCATTCTAACTATGGCTACACCTTC.

The CDR3 DNA follows: TGTGCCAGCAGTGAATTTGGGGCTTACGAGCAGTACTTC. It yields the protein CASSEFGAYEQYF. V and J are TRBV6-1 and TRBJ2-7; maybe TRBD1 (5 bases). Germline V gene sequence: CDR1 MNHNS, CDR2 SASEGT. This CDR3 comprises 13 residues. Deletions cut 2 bases from V and 4 bases from J, with 9 bases between.

V is TRBV6-4 and J is TRBJ2-2; the D gene is possibly TRBD1 (6 bases). Germline CDR1 reads MRHNA; CDR2 reads SNTAGT. V was clipped by 0 bases and J by 4 bases, with 6 bases between them. The CDR3 consists of 14 residues. The CDR3 DNA reads TGTGCCAGCAGTGACTCAGGGGGCACCGGGGAGCTGTTTTTT. Protein product: CASSDSGGTGELFF.

V and J are TRBV6-4 and TRBJ2-3; 10 bases are a match to TRBD2. Trimming took 3 bases from V and 0 from J; bases not matched to a gene: 3. Germline V gene sequence: CDR1 MRHNA, CDR2 SNTAGT. CDR3 size: 16 residues. CDR3 residues: CASSETSGDSTDTQYF. The CDR3 DNA sequence: TGTGCCAGCAGTGAAACTAGCGGGGATAGCACAGATACGCAGTATTTT.

This chain connects TRBV5-1 to TRBJ2-5, with D tentatively TRBD1 (6 bases). Germline V lookup: CDR1 SGHRS, CDR2 YFSETQ. This CDR3 comprises 18 residues. Trimming shortened V by 5 bases and J by 5 bases, and 28 bases separated the two germline ends. The CDR3 sequence is CASRSLGPETGDKETQYF. Here the CDR3 DNA reads TGCGCCAGCAGGTCCCTTGGTCCGGAGACAGGCGACAAGGAGACCCAGTACTTC.

This chain joins TRBV2 and TRBJ2-1; D is ambiguous. This CDR3 comprises 11 residues. In germline, CDR1 is SNHLY, CDR2 FYNNEI. The V gene lost 5 bases and the J gene lost 4 bases, with 3 bases spanning the gap. CDR3 in DNA: TGTGCCAGCAGTCCATACAATGAGCAGTTCTTC. This gives the protein CASSPYNEQFF.

This chain links TRBV9 with TRBJ2-2; 10 bases align to TRBD2. V gave up 3 bases and J gave up 8 bases; unmatched junction bases: 13. Germline CDR1 is SGDLS and CDR2 is YYNGEE. This CDR3 is built from 17 residues. As DNA, the CDR3 is TGTGCCAGCAGCGCATCCCAGCAACTAGCGGGGTTTGGGGAGCTGTTTTTT. Encoded protein: CASSASQQLAGFGELFF.

This chain connects TRBV29-1 to TRBJ2-2, with TRBD2 as a possible D gene (5 bases). CDR3 length equals 12 residues. Trimming shortened V by 4 bases and J by 8 bases, and 11 bases separated the two germline ends. From germline, CDR1 is SQVTM and CDR2 ANQGSEA. CDR3: CSVVGVRGELFF. Written as DNA, the CDR3 is TGCAGCGTTGTCGGGGTGAGGGGGGAGCTGTTTTTT.

The J gene is TRBJ1-1, the V gene TRBV19; the D is unclear. This CDR3 has 17 amino acids. V was pared by 3 bases and J by 0 bases, with 17 bases between. Germline V gene sequence: CDR1 LNHDA, CDR2 SQIVND (reference sequence). CDR3 bases: TGTGCCAGTAGTATCGGGGAGGATGGGTTTATGAACACTGAAGCTTTCTTT. This encodes CASSIGEDGFMNTEAFF.

This chain links TRBV11-2 with TRBJ2-7; possible D gene TRBD2, 7 bases. Trimming took off 1 base at V and 5 bases at J, with 12 bases between the two ends. Germline V gene data show CDR1 as SGHAT and CDR2 as FQNNGV. This CDR3 contains 14 residues. CDR3 sequence reads: CASSLGGRGDEQYF. In DNA form, the CDR3 reads TGTGCCAGCAGCTTAGGGGGGAGGGGGGACGAGCAGTACTTC.

To note about this clone: Other DNA sequences in the same sample also yield this CDR3. The V call is TRBV6-4, the J call TRBJ2-3, with 11 bases fitting TRBD2. This CDR3 spans 16 amino acids. Germline CDR1 and CDR2: MRHNA and SNTAGT. After removal of 0 bases from V and 2 bases from J, the junction contained 1 base not matched to a gene. CDR3 DNA sequence: TGTGCCAGCAGTGACTCTAGCGGGGGGGCCACAGATACGCAGTATTTT. Its translation: CASSDSSGGATDTQYF.

The rearrangement uses TRBV29-1 and TRBJ2-1; D unclear. Germline CDR1 reads SQVTM; CDR2 reads ANQGSEA. V lost 6 bases to trimming and J lost 6 bases, with 12 bases between them. The length of the CDR3 is 12 residues. CDR3: CSVADSGNEQFF. The CDR3 DNA reads as TGCAGCGTCGCTGACTCCGGCAATGAGCAGTTCTTC.

This rearrangement joins TRBV7-9 to TRBJ2-1, with D possibly TRBD1 on 7 matching bases. Per germline, CDR1 SEHNR and CDR2 FQNEAQ (reference sequence). V was cut by 3 bases and J by 12 bases, with 24 bases left in between. The CDR3 is 16 amino acids. Written as DNA, the CDR3 is TGTGCCAGCAGCTTCCCGGCCAGGGGGGCGGGTGACCGGCAGTTCTTC. This sequence encodes CASSFPARGAGDRQFF.

The chain joins TRBV18 to TRBJ1-2; D remains unclear. Between the trimmed V and J ends, which lost 0 bases and 4 bases, there was a span of 6 bases. Germline-derived CDR1 and CDR2 are KGHSH and LQKENI. The CDR3 spans 13 residues. The CDR3 loop reads CASSPPVGYGYTF. Written as DNA, the CDR3 is TGTGCCAGCTCACCACCAGTCGGCTATGGCTACACCTTC.

The rearrangement uses TRBV11-1 and TRBJ2-7, with 12 bases matching TRBD2. The CDR3 spans 13 residues. Per the germline V gene, CDR1 is SGHAT and CDR2 is FQDESV (reference sequence). Trimming cost V 8 bases and J 4 bases; bases outside gene matches: 3. For the CDR3, the DNA is TGTGCCAGCGGACTAGCGGGGCCTTACGAGCAGTACTTC. Its protein product is CASGLAGPYEQYF.

The V and J genes are TRBV28 and TRBJ2-5, with a weak D call TRBD1 (8 bases). V shed 6 bases and J shed 2 bases, with 25 bases lying between them. The CDR3 has 18 residues. The V gene's germline CDR1 is MDHEN and CDR2 SYDVKM. The CDR3 protein is CASRAGPGGSWEQETQYF. The DNA for the CDR3 is TGTGCCAGCAGAGCGGGGCCAGGGGGCAGTTGGGAACAAGAGACCCAGTACTTC.

The chain is built from TRBV9 and TRBJ2-3; 9 bases are shared with TRBD1. With 2 bases clipped from V and 5 bases from J, the junction kept 6 bases outside the gene matches. The CDR3 is 15 residues long. The germline CDR1 and CDR2 sequences are SGDLS and YYNGEE. The CDR3 is CASSVTGGTGDTQYF. CDR3 DNA sequence: TGTGCCAGCAGCGTGACAGGGGGTACGGGAGATACGCAGTATTTT.

V and J are TRBV27 and TRBJ1-1; TRBD1 might be the D (5 bases). Trimming took off 2 bases at V and 0 bases at J, with 7 bases between the two ends. The length of the CDR3 is 14 residues. Germline assignment: CDR1 MNHEY and CDR2 SMNVEV (reference sequence). CDR3 DNA sequence: TGTGCCAGCAGTTTAGGAGGGGTGAACACTGAAGCTTTCTTT. Its protein is CASSLGGVNTEAFF.

The V and J genes are TRBV11-2 and TRBJ2-1, with a tentative D call TRBD2 (6 bases). Trimming removed 5 bases at V and 3 bases at J, with 17 bases between. CDR3 length: 16 amino acids. Per germline, CDR1 SGHAT and CDR2 FQNNGV. CDR3 nucleotides: TGTGCCAGCAGCAACCTTTCGGGACTCATCTACAATGAGCAGTTCTTC. As protein: CASSNLSGLIYNEQFF.

This clone has a single count. V is TRBV5-4 and J is TRBJ2-7; TRBD1 might be the D (5 bases). V was clipped by 7 bases and J by 4 bases, with 12 bases between them. Germline CDR1 is SGHNT and CDR2 is YYREEE (reference sequence). This CDR3 region has 12 residues. Here the CDR3 reads CASARVGYEQYF. CDR3 bases: TGTGCCAGCGCCAGGGTCGGGTACGAGCAGTACTTC. The whole variable domain, filled in from reference TRBV5-4 and TRBJ2-7, reads ETGVTQSPTHLIKTRGQQVTLRCSSQSGHNTVSWYQQALGQGPQFIFQYYREEENGRGNFPPRFSGLQFPNYSSELNVNALELDDSALYLCASARVGYEQYFGPGTRLTVT.

The chain is built from TRBV10-3 and TRBJ1-5; 8 nucleotides match TRBD1. CDR3 length: 15 residues. V lost 5 bases to trimming and J lost 5 bases; unmatched junction nucleotides: 8. Germline CDR1 and CDR2: ENHRY and SYGVKD. Written as DNA, the CDR3 is TGTGCCATCAGTCCTGGGACAGGTATAGATCAGCCCCAGCATTTT. This gives the protein CAISPGTGIDQPQHF.

J is TRBJ2-2 and V is TRBV25-1, with D possibly matching TRBD1 (5 bases). The CDR3 runs 15 residues. Germline V gene lookup returns CDR1 MGHDK and CDR2 SYGVNS. With 2 bases removed from V and 5 bases from J, the gap between germline ends came to 12 bases. The CDR3 sequence is CASSEPKKGTGELFF. As DNA, the CDR3 is TGTGCCAGCAGTGAACCTAAAAAGGGGACCGGGGAGCTGTTTTTT.

This chain uses TRBV4-1 with TRBJ2-1; the D gene is possibly TRBD2 (6 bases). The CDR3 spans 13 residues. Looked up from germline, CDR1 is MGHRA and CDR2 is YSYEKL. The V end was cut by 4 bases, the J end by 15 bases, with 19 bases between. This CDR3 is CASSPRTSFVGFF. The CDR3 bases are TGCGCCAGCAGCCCGAGAACTAGCTTCGTTGGGTTCTTC.

The V gene is TRBV19, the J gene TRBJ2-2; 12 bases match TRBD2. The CDR3 runs 15 residues. V lost 7 bases and J lost 6; bases outside the gene matches: 6. Germline V gives CDR1 LNHDA, CDR2 SQIVND (reference sequence). The CDR3: CASTSSGGAPGELFF. CDR3 sequence (DNA): TGTGCCAGTACATCTAGCGGGGGGGCCCCCGGGGAGCTGTTTTTT.